The 4 T cell receptor beta chains given below trace back to one sample, sequenced in a study of PD-L1 blockade in urothelial cancer. Only in-frame clones appear in the TCRdb table, and some are missing; sequencing was by immunoSEQ multiplex PCR. The repertoire holds tens of thousands of clones, with over 80% as singletons. The sample consisted of PBMCs, taken around atezolizumab (anti-PD-L1) treatment. Receptors originate from a man between 70 and 80 years old with urothelial cancer.

The chain couples TRBV2 to TRBJ1-1, with D perhaps matching TRBD1 (6 bases). Germline V gene sequence: CDR1 SNHLY, CDR2 FYNNEI. The CDR3 length is 13 residues. V lost 6 bases and J lost 3, with 11 bases in between. CDR3 in DNA: TGTGCCAGCAGACGAGGGGGTGACACTGAAGCTTTCTTT. It translates to CASRRGGDTEAFF. Looking up the rest from reference TRBV2 and TRBJ1-1 gives the full variable domain: EPEVTQTPSHQVTQMGQEVILRCVPISNHLYFYWYRQILGQKVEFLVSFYNNEISEKSEIFDDQFSVERPDGSNFTLKIRSTKLEDSAMYFCASRRGGDTEAFFGQGTRLTVV.

The V gene is TRBV12-5, the J gene TRBJ1-5, with D uncertain. In germline, CDR1 is LGHNT, CDR2 FRNRAP. V dropped 4 bases and J dropped 0 bases, with 7 bases sitting between them. This CDR3 spans 14 amino acids. CDR3 region: CASGSPYSNQPQHF. The CDR3 DNA reads TGTGCTAGTGGTTCCCCTTATAGCAATCAGCCCCAGCATTTT.

This rearrangement joins TRBV4-1 to TRBJ2-5, with 11 bases that match TRBD2. Germline-derived CDR1 and CDR2 are MGHRA and YSYEKL. The CDR3 is made up of 16 amino acids. V was clipped by 4 bases and J by 4 bases; unmatched bases: 8. The CDR3 loop reads CASSLGLAAGSETQYF. For the CDR3, the DNA is TGCGCCAGCAGCCTGGGACTAGCGGCGGGGTCAGAGACCCAGTACTTC.

The genes are TRBV5-1 and TRBJ1-2; no definite D call. Germline loops: CDR1 SGHRS, CDR2 YFSETQ. V was cut by 4 bases and J by 2 bases, with 9 bases left in between. The CDR3 loop spans 13 amino acids. The CDR3 DNA follows: TGCGCCAGCAGCGCCGAGGGAAACTATGGCTACACCTTC. This sequence encodes CASSAEGNYGYTF.